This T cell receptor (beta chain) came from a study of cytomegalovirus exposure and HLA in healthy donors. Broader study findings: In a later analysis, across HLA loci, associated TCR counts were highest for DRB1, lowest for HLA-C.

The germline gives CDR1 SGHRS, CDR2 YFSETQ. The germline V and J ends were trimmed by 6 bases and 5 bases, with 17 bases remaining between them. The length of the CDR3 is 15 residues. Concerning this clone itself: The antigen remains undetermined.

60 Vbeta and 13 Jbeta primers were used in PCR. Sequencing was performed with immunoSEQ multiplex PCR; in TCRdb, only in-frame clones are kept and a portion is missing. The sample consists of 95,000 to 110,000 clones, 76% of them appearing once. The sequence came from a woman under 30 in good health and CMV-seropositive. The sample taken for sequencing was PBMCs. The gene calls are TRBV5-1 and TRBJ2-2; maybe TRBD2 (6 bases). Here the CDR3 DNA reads TGCGCCAGCACGCCGGGTGCGGGATGGACCGGGGAGCTGTTTTTT. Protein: CASTPGAGWTGELFF.